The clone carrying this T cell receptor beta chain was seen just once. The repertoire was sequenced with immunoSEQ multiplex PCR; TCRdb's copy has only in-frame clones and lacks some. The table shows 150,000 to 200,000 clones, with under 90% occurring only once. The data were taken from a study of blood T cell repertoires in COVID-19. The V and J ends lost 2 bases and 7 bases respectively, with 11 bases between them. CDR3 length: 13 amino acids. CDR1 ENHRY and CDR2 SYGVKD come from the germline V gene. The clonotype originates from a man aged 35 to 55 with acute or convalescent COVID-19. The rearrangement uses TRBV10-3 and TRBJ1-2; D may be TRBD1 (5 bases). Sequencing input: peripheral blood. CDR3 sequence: CAISEGQGGGYTF. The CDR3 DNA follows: TGTGCCATCAGTGAGGGGCAGGGTGGTGGCTACACCTTC.